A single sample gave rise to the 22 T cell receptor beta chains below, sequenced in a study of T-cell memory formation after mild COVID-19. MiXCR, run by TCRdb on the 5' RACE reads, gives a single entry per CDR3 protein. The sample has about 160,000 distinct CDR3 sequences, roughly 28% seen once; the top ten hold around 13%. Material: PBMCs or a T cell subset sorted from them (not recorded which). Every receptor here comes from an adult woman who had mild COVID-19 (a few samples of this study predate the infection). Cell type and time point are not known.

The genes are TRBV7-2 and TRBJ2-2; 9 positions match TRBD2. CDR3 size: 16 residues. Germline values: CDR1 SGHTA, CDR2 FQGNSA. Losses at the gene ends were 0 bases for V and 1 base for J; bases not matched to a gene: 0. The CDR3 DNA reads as TGTGCCAGCAGCTTAGCACTAGCGGGGAACACCGGGGAGCTGTTTTTT. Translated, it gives CASSLALAGNTGELFF.

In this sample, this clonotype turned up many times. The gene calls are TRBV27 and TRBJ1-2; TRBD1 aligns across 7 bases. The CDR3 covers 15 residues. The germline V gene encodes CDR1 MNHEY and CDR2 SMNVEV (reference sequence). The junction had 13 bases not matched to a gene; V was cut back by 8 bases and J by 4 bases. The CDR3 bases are TGTGCCAGCCGCAGAGGGGGCCCCAACCTCTATGGCTACACCTTC. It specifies CASRRGGPNLYGYTF.

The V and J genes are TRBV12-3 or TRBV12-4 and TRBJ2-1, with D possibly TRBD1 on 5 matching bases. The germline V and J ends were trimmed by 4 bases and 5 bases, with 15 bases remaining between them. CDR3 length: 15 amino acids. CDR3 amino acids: CASSSLLQGNNEQFF. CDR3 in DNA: TGTGCCAGCAGTTCCCTCCTGCAGGGTAACAATGAGCAGTTCTTC.

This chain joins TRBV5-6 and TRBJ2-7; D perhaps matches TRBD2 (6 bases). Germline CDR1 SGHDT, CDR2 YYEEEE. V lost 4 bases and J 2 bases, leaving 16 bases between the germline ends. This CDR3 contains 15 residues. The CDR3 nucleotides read TGTGCCAGCAGCGTCGGGACTGACTCTACCTACGAGCAGTACTTC. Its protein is CASSVGTDSTYEQYF.

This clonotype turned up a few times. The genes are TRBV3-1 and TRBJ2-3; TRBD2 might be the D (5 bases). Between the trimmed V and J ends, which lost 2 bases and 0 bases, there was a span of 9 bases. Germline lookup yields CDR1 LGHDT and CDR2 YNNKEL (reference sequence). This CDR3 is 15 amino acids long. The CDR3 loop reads CASSQTASSTDTQYF. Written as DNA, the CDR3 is TGTGCCAGCAGCCAAACCGCTAGCAGCACAGATACGCAGTATTTT.

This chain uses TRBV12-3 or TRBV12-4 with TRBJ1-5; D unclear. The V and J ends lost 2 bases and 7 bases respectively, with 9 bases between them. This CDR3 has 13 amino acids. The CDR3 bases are TGTGCCAGCAGTTTATCAAGAGGACAGCCCCAGCATTTT. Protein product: CASSLSRGQPQHF.

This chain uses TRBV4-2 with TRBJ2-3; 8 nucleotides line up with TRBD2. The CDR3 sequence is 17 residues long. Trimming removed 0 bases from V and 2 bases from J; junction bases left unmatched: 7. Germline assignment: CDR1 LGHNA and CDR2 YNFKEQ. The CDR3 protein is CASSQDRGGDLTDTQYF. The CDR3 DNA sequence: TGTGCCAGCAGCCAAGATCGGGGGGGAGACCTCACAGATACGCAGTATTTT.

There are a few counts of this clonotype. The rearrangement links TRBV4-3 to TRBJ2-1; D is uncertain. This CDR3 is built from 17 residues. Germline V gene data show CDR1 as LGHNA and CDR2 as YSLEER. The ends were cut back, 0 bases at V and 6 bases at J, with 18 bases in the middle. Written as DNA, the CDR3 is TGCGCCAGCAGCCAAGATGGGCCTTTTATCCTTTCCAATGAGCAGTTCTTC. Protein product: CASSQDGPFILSNEQFF.

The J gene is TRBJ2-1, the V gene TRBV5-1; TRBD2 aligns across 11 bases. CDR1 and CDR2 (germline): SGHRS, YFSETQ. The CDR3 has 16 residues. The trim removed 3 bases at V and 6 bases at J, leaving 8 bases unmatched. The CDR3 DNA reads TGCGCCAGCAGCTACCTCGGTAGCGGGGGGGCCAATGAGCAGTTCTTC. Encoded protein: CASSYLGSGGANEQFF.

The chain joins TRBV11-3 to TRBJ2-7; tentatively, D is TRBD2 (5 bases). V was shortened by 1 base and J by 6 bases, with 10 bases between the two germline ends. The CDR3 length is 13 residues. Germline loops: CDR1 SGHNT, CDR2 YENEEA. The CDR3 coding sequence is TGTGCCAGCAGCTTAGTAGGTACTAGCGAGCAGTACTTC. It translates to CASSLVGTSEQYF.

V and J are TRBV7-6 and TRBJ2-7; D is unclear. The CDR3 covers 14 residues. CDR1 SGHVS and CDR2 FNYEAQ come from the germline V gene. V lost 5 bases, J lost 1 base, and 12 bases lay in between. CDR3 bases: TGTGCCAGCAGCCCCCGACACGGATCCTACGAGCAGTACTTC. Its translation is CASSPRHGSYEQYF.

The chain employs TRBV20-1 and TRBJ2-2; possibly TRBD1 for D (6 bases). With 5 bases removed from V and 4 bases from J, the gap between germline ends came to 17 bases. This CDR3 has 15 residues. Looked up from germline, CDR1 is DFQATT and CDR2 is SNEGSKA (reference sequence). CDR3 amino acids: CSASFGGSGTGELFF. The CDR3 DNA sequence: TGCAGTGCTTCCTTTGGGGGCTCGGGCACCGGGGAGCTGTTTTTT.

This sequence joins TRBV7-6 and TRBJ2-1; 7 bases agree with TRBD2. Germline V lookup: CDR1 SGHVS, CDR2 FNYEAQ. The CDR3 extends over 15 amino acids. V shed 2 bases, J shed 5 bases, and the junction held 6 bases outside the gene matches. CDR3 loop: CASSLLGTKNNEQFF. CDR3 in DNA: TGTGCCAGCAGCTTACTAGGGACTAAAAACAATGAGCAGTTCTTC.

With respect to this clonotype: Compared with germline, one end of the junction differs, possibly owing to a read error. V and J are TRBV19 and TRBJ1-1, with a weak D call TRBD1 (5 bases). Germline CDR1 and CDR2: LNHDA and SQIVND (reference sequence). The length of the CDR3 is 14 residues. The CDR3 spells CASIKNTGHTEAFF. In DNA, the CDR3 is TGTGCAAGTATTAAAAACACGGGACACACTGAAGCTTTCTTT.

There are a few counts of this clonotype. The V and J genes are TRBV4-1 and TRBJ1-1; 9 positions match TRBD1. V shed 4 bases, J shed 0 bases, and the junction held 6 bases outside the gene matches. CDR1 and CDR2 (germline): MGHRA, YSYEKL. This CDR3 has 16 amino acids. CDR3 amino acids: CASSLDRGAMNTEAFF. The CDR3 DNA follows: TGCGCCAGCAGCCTTGACAGGGGGGCTATGAACACTGAAGCTTTCTTT.

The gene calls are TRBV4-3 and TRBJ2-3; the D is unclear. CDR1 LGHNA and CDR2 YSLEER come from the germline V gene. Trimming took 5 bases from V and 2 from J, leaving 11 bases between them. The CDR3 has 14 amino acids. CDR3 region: CASSFPTPTDTQYF. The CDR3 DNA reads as TGCGCCAGCAGCTTTCCCACCCCCACAGATACGCAGTATTTT.

This CDR3 reads CASSYTGLAKETQYF. Here the CDR3 DNA reads TGTGCCAGCAGTTACACGGGACTAGCGAAAGAGACCCAGTACTTC. V is TRBV6-2 or TRBV6-3 and J is TRBJ2-5, with 10 bases fitting TRBD2. This CDR3 comprises 15 residues. The V gene's germline CDR1 is MNHEY and CDR2 SVGEGT. V gave up 2 bases and J gave up 3 bases; unmatched junction bases: 3.

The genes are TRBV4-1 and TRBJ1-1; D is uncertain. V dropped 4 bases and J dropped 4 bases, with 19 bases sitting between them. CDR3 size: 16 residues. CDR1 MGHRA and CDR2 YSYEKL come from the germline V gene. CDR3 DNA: TGCGCCAGCAGCCCCCTAGGGCACCGGTGGGGCACTGAAGCTTTCTTT. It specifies CASSPLGHRWGTEAFF.

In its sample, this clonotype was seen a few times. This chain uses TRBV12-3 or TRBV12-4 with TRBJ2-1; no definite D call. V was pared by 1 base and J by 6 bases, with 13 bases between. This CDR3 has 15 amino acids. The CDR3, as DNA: TGTGCCAGCAGTTTAGATCCAGCCCGGAGCAATGAGCAGTTCTTC. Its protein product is CASSLDPARSNEQFF.

CDR3 amino acids: CASSVGLAGHNEQFF. The CDR3, as DNA: TGTGCCAGCAGCGTAGGACTAGCGGGCCACAATGAGCAGTTCTTC. J is TRBJ2-1 and V is TRBV9, with 10 nucleotides matching TRBD2. The CDR3 spans 15 residues. J gave up 5 bases and V 0 bases, and 2 bases lay outside the gene matches. CDR1 SGDLS and CDR2 YYNGEE come from the germline V gene.

CDR3 region: CASSIEPYQPQHF. CDR3 DNA: TGTGCCAGTAGTATCGAACCTTATCAGCCCCAGCATTTT. This chain joins TRBV19 and TRBJ1-5; no clear D. This CDR3 comprises 13 residues. The germline V gene encodes CDR1 LNHDA and CDR2 SQIVND (reference sequence). The V gene lost 3 bases and the J gene lost 5 bases, with 8 bases spanning the gap. The full variable domain, rest sourced from reference TRBV19 and TRBJ1-5, is DGGITQSPKYLFRKEGQNVTLSCEQNLNHDAMYWYRQDPGQGLRLIYYSQIVNDFQKGDIAEGYSVSREKKESFPLTVTSAQKNPTAFYLCASSIEPYQPQHFGDGTRLSIL.

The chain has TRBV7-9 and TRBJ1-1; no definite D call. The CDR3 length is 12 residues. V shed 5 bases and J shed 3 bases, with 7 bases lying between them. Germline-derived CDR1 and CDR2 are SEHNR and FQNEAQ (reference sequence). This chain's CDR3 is CASSPKDTEAFF. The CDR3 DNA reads TGTGCCAGCAGCCCGAAGGACACTGAAGCTTTCTTT.